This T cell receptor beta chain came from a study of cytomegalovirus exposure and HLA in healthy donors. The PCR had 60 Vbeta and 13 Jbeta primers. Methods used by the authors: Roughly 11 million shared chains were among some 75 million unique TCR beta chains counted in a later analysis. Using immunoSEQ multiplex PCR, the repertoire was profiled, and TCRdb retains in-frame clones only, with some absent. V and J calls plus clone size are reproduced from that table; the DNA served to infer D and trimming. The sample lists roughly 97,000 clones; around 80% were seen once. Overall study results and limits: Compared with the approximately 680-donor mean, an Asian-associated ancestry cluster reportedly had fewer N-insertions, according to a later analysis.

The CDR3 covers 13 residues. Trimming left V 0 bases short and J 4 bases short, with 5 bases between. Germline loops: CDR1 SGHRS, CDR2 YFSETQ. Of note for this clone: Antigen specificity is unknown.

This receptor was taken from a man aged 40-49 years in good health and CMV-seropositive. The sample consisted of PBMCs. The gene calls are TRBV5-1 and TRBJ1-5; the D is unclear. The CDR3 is CASSLDPNQPQHF. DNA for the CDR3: TGCGCCAGCAGCTTGGATCCAAATCAGCCCCAGCATTTT.